This T cell receptor beta chain came from a study of tumor-infiltrating lymphocytes in oesophageal squamous cell carcinoma. Germline V gene data show CDR1 as SGHNT and CDR2 as YENEEA. With 0 bases removed from V and 0 bases from J, the gap between germline ends came to 4 bases. The CDR3 is 14 residues long. MiXCR was run by TCRdb on the PCR reads, yielding one entry per CDR3 protein. The repertoire has roughly 14,000 distinct CDR3 sequences, 46% of them found once; the top ten carry around 44%. This clonotype counts as medium-sized. The chain employs TRBV11-3 and TRBJ2-3; no clear D gene. The sample was blood. The source of this sequence is a male donor with esophageal squamous cell carcinoma. CDR3 in DNA: TGTGCCAGCAGCTTAGATCGGAGCACAGATACGCAGTATTTT. It encodes CASSLDRSTDTQYF.